This entry lists 10 T cell receptor beta chains sequenced from one sample in a study of cytomegalovirus exposure and HLA in healthy donors. The PCR ran on 60 Vbeta and 13 Jbeta primers. Measured with immunoSEQ multiplex PCR; TCRdb has only the in-frame clones, and not every one. The sample shows some 110,000 clones, about four fifths of them seen only once. Sample: PBMCs. The receptor source for this set is a man under 40 in good health and CMV-seropositive.

This clone was seen a few times. The CDR3 nucleotides read TGCGCCAGCAGCTTGGGAGGTGCGGGACTCAACACTGAAGCTTTCTTT. Its translation: CASSLGGAGLNTEAFF. The chain couples TRBV5-1 to TRBJ1-1; a possible D gene is TRBD1 (5 bases). Germline V CDR1 and CDR2: SGHRS, YFSETQ. The CDR3 runs to 16 residues. V was shortened by 0 bases and J by 2 bases, with 14 bases between the two germline ends.

The chain recombines TRBV6-1 with TRBJ1-3, with a weak D call TRBD1 (5 bases). This CDR3 contains 15 residues. Between the trimmed V and J ends, which lost 4 bases and 2 bases, there was a span of 12 bases. CDR1 is MNHNS, CDR2 SASEGT, per germline. CDR3 sequence (DNA): TGTGCCAGCAGTGCAGAACGGGGGGCTGGAAACACCATATATTTT. This encodes CASSAERGAGNTIYF.

This chain joins TRBV4-2 and TRBJ1-2, with D possibly TRBD1 on 5 matching bases. The germline V gene encodes CDR1 LGHNA and CDR2 YNFKEQ. Deletions cut 0 bases from V and 2 bases from J, with 10 bases between. This CDR3 has 15 amino acids. The CDR3 nucleotides read TGTGCCAGCAGCCAAGACCCGGGGGTAAACTATGGCTACACCTTC. It codes for CASSQDPGVNYGYTF.

The gene calls are TRBV27 and TRBJ1-2; D gene ambiguous. V lost 2 bases, J lost 8 bases, and 12 bases lay in between. The germline CDR1 and CDR2 sequences are MNHEY and SMNVEV (reference sequence). CDR3 length equals 13 residues. In nucleotides, the CDR3 is TGTGCCAGCAGTTTAACTCGGGGTTGGGGCTACACCTTC. Its protein product is CASSLTRGWGYTF.

Note on this clone: The sample contains more than one DNA sequence encoding this CDR3. The gene calls are TRBV9 and TRBJ1-5, with D maybe TRBD1 (6 bases). The CDR3 has 13 residues. Trimming stripped 3 bases from V and 2 bases from J, with 6 bases between. The V gene's germline CDR1 is SGDLS and CDR2 YYNGEE. As DNA, the CDR3 is TGTGCCAGCAGCGGACAGGGCAATCAGCCCCAGCATTTT. It encodes CASSGQGNQPQHF.

V and J are TRBV9 and TRBJ2-6, with 8 bases matching TRBD1. Trimming cost V 4 bases and J 0 bases; bases outside gene matches: 9. The CDR3 is 18 residues long. Germline lookup yields CDR1 SGDLS and CDR2 YYNGEE. The CDR3 DNA reads TGTGCCAGCAGCCCTCGGACAGGGCGTTCCTCTGGGGCCAACGTCCTGACTTTC. Amino acid sequence: CASSPRTGRSSGANVLTF.

This clone appeared a few times. The chain employs TRBV6-1 and TRBJ1-1; weak D call: TRBD1 (6 bases). Germline CDR1 is MNHNS and CDR2 is SASEGT. V gave up 10 bases and J gave up 2 bases, with 14 bases separating them. The CDR3 totals 13 residues. The CDR3 spells CATQQGRNTEAFF. In DNA form, the CDR3 reads TGTGCCACCCAACAGGGAAGAAACACTGAAGCTTTCTTT.

This sequence joins TRBV7-2 and TRBJ1-1; unclear D gene. This CDR3 region has 14 residues. CDR1 SGHTA and CDR2 FQGNSA come from the germline V gene. Trimming removed 5 bases at V and 6 bases at J, with 16 bases between. CDR3 residues: CASSAARPVAEAFF. The CDR3 DNA reads TGTGCCAGCAGCGCCGCGAGGCCTGTGGCTGAAGCTTTCTTT.

In its sample, this clone was seen a few times. V gene TRBV15 combines with J gene TRBJ2-6, with a weak D call TRBD1 (5 bases). This CDR3 has 16 amino acids. Trimming removed 3 bases from V and 0 bases from J, with 9 bases in between. The germline CDR1 and CDR2 sequences are LNHNV and YYDKDF (reference sequence). The CDR3 loop reads CATSSAGYSGANVLTF. The CDR3 bases are TGTGCCACCAGCAGTGCAGGGTACTCTGGGGCCAACGTCCTGACTTTC. Drawing the rest from reference TRBV15 and TRBJ2-6, the complete variable domain is DAMVIQNPRYQVTQFGKPVTLSCSQTLNHNVMYWYQQKSSQAPKLLFHYYDKDFNNEADTPDNFQSRRPNTSFCFLDIRSPGLGDTAMYLCATSSAGYSGANVLTFGAGSRLTVL.

The chain is built from TRBV5-1 and TRBJ2-1, with 7 bases matching TRBD1. The CDR3 spans 13 residues. J was trimmed by 6 bases and V by 4 bases; bases with no gene match: 4. Germline V gene data show CDR1 as SGHRS and CDR2 as YFSETQ. The CDR3 here is CASSLDRVNEQFF. The CDR3 DNA reads as TGCGCCAGCAGCCTAGACAGGGTCAATGAGCAGTTCTTC.